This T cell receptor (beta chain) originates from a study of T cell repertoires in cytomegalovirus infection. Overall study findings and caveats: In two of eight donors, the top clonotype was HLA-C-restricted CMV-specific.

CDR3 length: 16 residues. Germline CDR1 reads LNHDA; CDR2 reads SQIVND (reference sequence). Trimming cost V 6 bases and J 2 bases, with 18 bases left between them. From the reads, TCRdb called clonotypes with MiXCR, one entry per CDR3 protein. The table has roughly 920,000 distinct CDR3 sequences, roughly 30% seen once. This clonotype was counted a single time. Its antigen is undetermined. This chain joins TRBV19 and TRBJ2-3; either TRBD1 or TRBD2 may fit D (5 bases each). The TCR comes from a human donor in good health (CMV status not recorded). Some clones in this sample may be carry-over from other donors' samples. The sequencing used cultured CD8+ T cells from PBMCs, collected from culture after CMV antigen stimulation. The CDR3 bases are TGTGCCAGTAGGCCAACTAGGGGCGCACCCACAGATACGCAGTATTTT. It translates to CASRPTRGAPTDTQYF.